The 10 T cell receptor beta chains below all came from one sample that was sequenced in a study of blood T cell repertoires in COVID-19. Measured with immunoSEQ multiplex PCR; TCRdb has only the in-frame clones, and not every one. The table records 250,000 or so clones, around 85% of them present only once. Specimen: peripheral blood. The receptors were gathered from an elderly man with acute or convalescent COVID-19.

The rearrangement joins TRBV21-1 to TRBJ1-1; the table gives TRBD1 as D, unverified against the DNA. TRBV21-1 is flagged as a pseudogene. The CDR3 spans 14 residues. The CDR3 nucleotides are TGTGCCAGCAGCATTATGGACAGGGCGGGTGAAGCTTTCTTT. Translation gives CASSIMDRAGEAFF.

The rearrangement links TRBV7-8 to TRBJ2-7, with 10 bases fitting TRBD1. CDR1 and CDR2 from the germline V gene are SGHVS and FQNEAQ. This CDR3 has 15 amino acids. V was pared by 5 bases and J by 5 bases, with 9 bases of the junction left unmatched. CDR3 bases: TGTGCCAGCAGCCACTTGGGACAGGGGATAAACGAGCAGTACTTC. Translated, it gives CASSHLGQGINEQYF.

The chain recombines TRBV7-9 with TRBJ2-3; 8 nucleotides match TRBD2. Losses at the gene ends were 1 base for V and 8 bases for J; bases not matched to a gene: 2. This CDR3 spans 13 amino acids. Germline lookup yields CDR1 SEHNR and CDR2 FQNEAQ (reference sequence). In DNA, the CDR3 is TGTGCCAGCAGCTTAGAGACTAGCGCTACGCAGTATTTT. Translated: CASSLETSATQYF.

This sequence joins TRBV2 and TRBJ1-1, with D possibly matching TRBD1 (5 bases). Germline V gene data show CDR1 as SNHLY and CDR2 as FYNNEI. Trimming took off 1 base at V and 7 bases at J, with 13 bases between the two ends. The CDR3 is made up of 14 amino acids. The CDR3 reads CASSEVGRDGEAFF. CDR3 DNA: TGTGCCAGCAGTGAAGTTGGCAGGGATGGTGAAGCTTTCTTT.

CDR3 protein: CASSQEAFGNSPLHF. The CDR3 bases are TGTGCCAGCAGCCAAGAAGCCTTCGGTAATTCACCCCTCCACTTT. J is TRBJ1-6 and V is TRBV3-1 (or the pseudogene TRBV3-2); D is uncertain. Trimming pared 0 bases from V and 6 bases from J, leaving 9 bases between. Germline V lookup: CDR1 LGHDT, CDR2 YNNKEL (reference sequence). The CDR3 runs 15 residues.

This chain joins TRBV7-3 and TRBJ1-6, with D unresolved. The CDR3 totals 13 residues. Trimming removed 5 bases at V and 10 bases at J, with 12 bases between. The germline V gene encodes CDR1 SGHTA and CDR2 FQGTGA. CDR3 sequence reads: CASSRGNGSPLHF. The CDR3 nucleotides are TGTGCCAGCAGCAGAGGAAACGGGTCACCCCTCCACTTT.

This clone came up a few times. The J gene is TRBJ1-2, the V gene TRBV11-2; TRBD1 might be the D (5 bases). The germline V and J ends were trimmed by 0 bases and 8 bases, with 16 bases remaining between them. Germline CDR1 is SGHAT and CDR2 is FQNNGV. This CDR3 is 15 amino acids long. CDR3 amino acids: CASSLDSQGYRGYTF. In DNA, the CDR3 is TGTGCCAGCAGCTTAGATTCTCAGGGATATAGAGGCTACACCTTC.

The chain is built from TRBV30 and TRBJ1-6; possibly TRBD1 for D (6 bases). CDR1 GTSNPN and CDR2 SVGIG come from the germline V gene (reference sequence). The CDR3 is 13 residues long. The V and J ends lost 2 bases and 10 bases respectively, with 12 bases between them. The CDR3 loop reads CAWSTDRSSPLHF. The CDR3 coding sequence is TGTGCCTGGAGTACGGACAGATCCTCACCCCTCCACTTT. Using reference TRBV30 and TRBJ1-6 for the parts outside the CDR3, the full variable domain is SQTIHQWPATLVQPVGSPLSLECTVEGTSNPNLYWYRQAAGRGLQLLFYSVGIGQISSEVPQNLSASRPQDRQFILSSKKLLLSDSGFYLCAWSTDRSSPLHFGNGTRLTVT.

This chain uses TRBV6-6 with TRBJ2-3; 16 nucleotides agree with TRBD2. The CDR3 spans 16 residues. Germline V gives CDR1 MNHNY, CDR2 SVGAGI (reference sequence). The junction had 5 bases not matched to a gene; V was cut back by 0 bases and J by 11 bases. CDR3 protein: CASSYSPGLAGGKQYF. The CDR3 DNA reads TGTGCCAGCAGTTACTCGCCGGGACTAGCGGGGGGGAAGCAGTATTTT.

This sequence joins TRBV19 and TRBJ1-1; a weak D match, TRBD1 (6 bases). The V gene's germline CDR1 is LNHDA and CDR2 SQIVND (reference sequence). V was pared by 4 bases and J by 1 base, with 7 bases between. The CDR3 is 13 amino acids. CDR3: CASSTGANTEAFF. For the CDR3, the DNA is TGTGCCAGTAGTACAGGGGCGAACACTGAAGCTTTCTTT.